One sample yielded the 27 T cell receptor beta chains listed below, sequenced in a study of neoadjuvant nivolumab and ipilimumab in lung cancer. This table comes from immunoSEQ multiplex PCR, and its TCRdb copy is limited to in-frame clones, with some not included. This sample has around 17,000 clones, with roughly 76% found just once. The specimen was tumor tissue, collected after neoadjuvant nivolumab, alone or with ipilimumab, at or shortly before surgery. These receptors were taken from an adult with non-small cell lung cancer.

The J gene is TRBJ1-4, the V gene TRBV7-2; a possible D gene is TRBD1 (6 bases). The CDR3 has 13 amino acids. V was trimmed by 10 bases and J by 4 bases, leaving 13 bases between them. The germline V gene has CDR1 SGHTA and CDR2 FQGNSA. CDR3 amino acids: CATQRGFNEKLFF. In nucleotides, the CDR3 is TGTGCCACCCAGAGGGGGTTTAATGAAAAACTGTTTTTT.

The V gene is TRBV15, the J gene TRBJ2-5; a weak D match, TRBD2 (5 bases). The V gene's germline CDR1 is LNHNV and CDR2 YYDKDF (reference sequence). V lost 1 base, J lost 0 bases, and 12 bases lay in between. The CDR3 sequence is 16 residues long. This chain's CDR3 is CATSRGTDLYQETQYF. DNA for the CDR3: TGTGCCACCAGCAGAGGGACTGACCTATACCAAGAGACCCAGTACTTC.

The rearrangement uses TRBV6-1 and TRBJ2-2; no firm D call. The CDR3 has 14 amino acids. Trimming shortened V by 2 bases and J by 6 bases, and 10 bases separated the two germline ends. Germline V gene data show CDR1 as MNHNS and CDR2 as SASEGT. Here the CDR3 DNA reads TGTGCCAGCAGTGAAAATCCAAACGCCGGGGAGCTGTTTTTT. The encoded protein is CASSENPNAGELFF.

V usage is TRBV11-2 and J usage is TRBJ2-7; 8 bases align to TRBD1. The ends lost 2 bases at V and 0 bases at J; junction bases unmatched: 6. CDR1 SGHAT and CDR2 FQNNGV come from the germline V gene. This CDR3 region has 16 residues. The CDR3 DNA follows: TGTGCCAGCAGCTTAAGACAGGGGTATAGCTCCTACGAGCAGTACTTC. This gives the protein CASSLRQGYSSYEQYF.

The J gene is TRBJ2-7, the V gene TRBV7-8; D is perhaps TRBD2 (7 bases). The CDR3 sequence is 14 residues long. The germline V gene encodes CDR1 SGHVS and CDR2 FQNEAQ. Between the trimmed V and J ends, which lost 6 bases and 3 bases, there was a span of 15 bases. CDR3 loop: CASSPGGRYYEQYF. CDR3 coding DNA: TGTGCCAGCAGTCCCGGGGGGCGGTACTACGAGCAGTACTTC.

J is TRBJ1-2 and V is TRBV29-1; TRBD1 matches at 11 bases. CDR3 length: 12 residues. V was clipped by 8 bases and J by 6 bases; unmatched bases: 5. Germline V gives CDR1 SQVTM, CDR2 ANQGSEA. DNA for the CDR3: TGCAGCTTCCGGGACAGGGGGGATGGCTACACCTTC. This gives the protein CSFRDRGDGYTF.

The chain employs TRBV18 and TRBJ2-2; 8 bases map to TRBD1. The CDR3 loop spans 16 amino acids. Trimming cost V 2 bases and J 5 bases; bases outside gene matches: 7. CDR1 and CDR2 (germline): KGHSH, LQKENI. As DNA, the CDR3 is TGTGCCAGCTCACCAGAGGTCCAGGGGGCAACCGGGGAGCTGTTTTTT. Translating it yields CASSPEVQGATGELFF. The entire variable domain, with the rest obtained from reference TRBV18 and TRBJ2-2, is as follows: NAGVMQNPRHLVRRRGQEARLRCSPMKGHSHVYWYRQLPEEGLKFMVYLQKENIIDESGMPKERFSAEFPKEGPSILRIQQVVRGDSAAYFCASSPEVQGATGELFFGEGSRLTVL.

The rearrangement uses TRBV5-1 and TRBJ2-5; tentative D call: TRBD1 (5 bases). Germline V gives CDR1 SGHRS, CDR2 YFSETQ. Between the trimmed V and J ends, which lost 1 base and 5 bases, there was a span of 12 bases. This CDR3 is built from 14 residues. The CDR3 bases are TGCGCCAGCAGCTTGTCAGGGTCTAGGGAGACCCAGTACTTC. Translated, it gives CASSLSGSRETQYF.

The V gene is TRBV6-5, the J gene TRBJ1-2; D possibly corresponds to TRBD1 (6 bases). The CDR3 has 13 amino acids. V was clipped by 10 bases and J by 3 bases, with 15 bases between them. Germline V gives CDR1 MNHEY, CDR2 SVGAGI. CDR3 amino acids: CATPGGGDYGYTF. CDR3 nucleotide sequence: TGTGCCACCCCGGGGGGGGGCGACTATGGCTACACCTTC.

This sequence joins TRBV28 and TRBJ1-5, with D maybe TRBD1 (5 bases). Trimming shortened V by 3 bases and J by 2 bases, and 8 bases separated the two germline ends. The V gene's germline CDR1 is MDHEN and CDR2 SYDVKM. There are 14 residues in the CDR3. CDR3 protein: CASSLTQGNQPQHF. CDR3 DNA sequence: TGTGCCAGCAGTTTGACACAGGGCAATCAGCCCCAGCATTTT.

V is TRBV5-8 and J is TRBJ2-5; TRBD1 or TRBD2 may be the D gene (5 bases each). V was pared by 5 bases and J by 1 base, with 12 bases between. The germline CDR1 and CDR2 sequences are SGHTS and YDEGEE. The CDR3 runs to 14 residues. CDR3 bases: TGTGCCAGCAGTAGAGGGGCCCCCCAAGAGACCCAGTACTTC. It specifies CASSRGAPQETQYF.

This clone was counted only a few times. The chain employs TRBV5-6 and TRBJ2-7, with 8 nucleotides matching TRBD1. There are 16 residues in the CDR3. Germline V lookup: CDR1 SGHDT, CDR2 YYEEEE. V gave up 2 bases and J gave up 7 bases; unmatched junction bases: 14. DNA of the CDR3: TGTGCCAGCAGCTTCTATACAGGGGGAGTAAGGAAGGAGCAGTACTTC. It yields the protein CASSFYTGGVRKEQYF.

The count of this clone is one. The J gene is TRBJ2-2, the V gene TRBV7-9; D is possibly TRBD1 (6 bases). This CDR3 spans 14 amino acids. Germline assignment: CDR1 SEHNR and CDR2 FQNEAQ (reference sequence). V was pared by 7 bases and J by 0 bases, with 9 bases between. The CDR3 reads CASKWDTNTGELFF. CDR3 coding DNA: TGTGCCAGCAAATGGGACACGAACACCGGGGAGCTGTTTTTT.

The rearrangement uses TRBV5-8 and TRBJ2-3, with TRBD2 identical over 12 bases. J was trimmed by 0 bases and V by 5 bases; bases with no gene match: 10. Germline V gene lookup returns CDR1 SGHTS and CDR2 YDEGEE. The CDR3 consists of 18 residues. This CDR3 is CASSSGLAGHTSTDTQYF. The DNA for the CDR3 is TGTGCCAGCAGTAGTGGACTAGCGGGGCATACTAGCACAGATACGCAGTATTTT.

This clone is deemed medium-sized. The chain has TRBV7-9 and TRBJ2-2; no clear D. Germline-derived CDR1 and CDR2 are SEHNR and FQNEAQ (reference sequence). The CDR3 loop spans 11 amino acids. V was trimmed by 3 bases and J by 6 bases, leaving 2 bases between them. Here the CDR3 DNA reads TGTGCCAGCAGCTTTGCCGGGGAGCTGTTTTTT. As protein: CASSFAGELFF.

The chain recombines TRBV5-4 with TRBJ1-5, with D uncertain. Between the trimmed V and J ends, which lost 0 bases and 0 bases, there was a span of 4 bases. The CDR3 length is 14 residues. CDR1 and CDR2 from the germline V gene are SGHNT and YYREEE (reference sequence). The CDR3 nucleotides are TGTGCCAGCAGCTTGGGGGGTAGCAATCAGCCCCAGCATTTT. It codes for CASSLGGSNQPQHF. The variable domain in full, with the rest retrieved from reference TRBV5-4 and TRBJ1-5, is ETGVTQSPTHLIKTRGQQVTLRCSSQSGHNTVSWYQQALGQGPQFIFQYYREEENGRGNFPPRFSGLQFPNYSSELNVNALELDDSALYLCASSLGGSNQPQHFGDGTRLSIL.

Only one count was recorded for this clone. The chain has TRBV7-2 and TRBJ1-2; D may be TRBD1 (5 bases). Trimming took 1 base from V and 8 from J, leaving 11 bases between them. This CDR3 is 13 amino acids long. Germline lookup yields CDR1 SGHTA and CDR2 FQGNSA. The CDR3 here is CASSLDRRRGYTF. As DNA, the CDR3 is TGTGCCAGCAGCTTAGACAGGAGAAGGGGCTACACCTTC.

The rearrangement joins TRBV19 to TRBJ1-1, with 7 bases lining up with TRBD1. The ends lost 3 bases at V and 2 bases at J; junction bases unmatched: 3. Germline CDR1 reads LNHDA; CDR2 reads SQIVND (reference sequence). The CDR3 is 14 residues long. The CDR3 loop reads CASSIYRGNTEAFF. CDR3 nucleotides: TGTGCCAGTAGTATTTACAGGGGAAACACTGAAGCTTTCTTT.

The chain is built from TRBV7-9 and TRBJ1-5, with D uncertain. The germline V and J ends were trimmed by 3 bases and 0 bases, with 9 bases remaining between them. The CDR3 sequence is 15 residues long. From germline, CDR1 is SEHNR and CDR2 FQNEAQ (reference sequence). In DNA, the CDR3 is TGTGCCAGCAGCTTGACGGCTGATAGCAATCAGCCCCAGCATTTT. Its protein is CASSLTADSNQPQHF.

V gene TRBV30 combines with J gene TRBJ2-5; D may be TRBD1 (6 bases). Looked up from germline, CDR1 is GTSNPN and CDR2 is SVGIG (reference sequence). CDR3 length: 15 residues. The V end was cut by 0 bases, the J end by 3 bases, with 14 bases between. The CDR3 region has the DNA TGTGCCTGGAGTGTCCCTACGGGACATAAAGAGACCCAGTACTTC. Residues: CAWSVPTGHKETQYF.

The genes are TRBV13 and TRBJ2-6; 12 bases line up with TRBD2. The CDR3 length is 19 residues. V shed 5 bases, J shed 2 bases, and the junction held 10 bases outside the gene matches. CDR1 PRHDT and CDR2 FYEKMQ come from the germline V gene (reference sequence). The CDR3 sequence is CASSHLPSSGGAGANVLTF. The DNA for the CDR3 is TGTGCCAGCAGCCATTTACCCTCTAGCGGGGGGGCTGGGGCCAACGTCCTGACTTTC. The full variable domain, with the rest looked up from reference TRBV13 and TRBJ2-6, is AAGVIQSPRHLIKEKRETATLKCYPIPRHDTVYWYQQGPGQDPQFLISFYEKMQSDKGSIPDRFSAQQFSDYHSELNMSSLELGDSALYFCASSHLPSSGGAGANVLTFGAGSRLTVL.

This clone was detected only once. The gene calls are TRBV11-2 and TRBJ1-6, with a tentative D call TRBD1 (6 bases). The CDR3 totals 17 residues. V dropped 5 bases and J dropped 5 bases, with 19 bases sitting between them. Germline assignment: CDR1 SGHAT and CDR2 FQNNGV. The CDR3 is CASSQSPYRDHNSPLHF. The CDR3 nucleotides are TGTGCCAGCAGCCAAAGCCCATACAGGGACCATAATTCACCCCTCCACTTT.

The genes are TRBV7-2 and TRBJ1-2; D is possibly TRBD1 (5 bases). Between the trimmed V and J ends, which lost 8 bases and 7 bases, there was a span of 23 bases. The germline CDR1 and CDR2 sequences are SGHTA and FQGNSA. The CDR3 has 15 residues. The CDR3 spells CASLGGEGRVSGYTF. The CDR3, as DNA: TGTGCCAGCCTCGGAGGAGAGGGGCGCGTCTCTGGCTACACCTTC.

The rearrangement joins TRBV2 to TRBJ2-5, with TRBD2 matching over 13 bases. V trimming: 2 bases; J trimming: 4 bases; junction bases outside the gene matches: 7. The CDR3 is 17 amino acids. Per germline, CDR1 SNHLY and CDR2 FYNNEI. The CDR3 loop is CASSERRLAGGGETQYF. Written as DNA, the CDR3 is TGTGCCAGCAGTGAAAGGAGACTAGCGGGGGGCGGAGAGACCCAGTACTTC.

The rearrangement links TRBV30 to TRBJ1-5; a weak D match, TRBD1 (6 bases). Germline assignment: CDR1 GTSNPN and CDR2 SVGIG (reference sequence). V was cut by 0 bases and J by 5 bases, with 11 bases left in between. The CDR3 spans 14 residues. CDR3 DNA: TGTGCCTGGAGTGTAGGGACACATTATCAGCCCCAGCATTTT. Its translation: CAWSVGTHYQPQHF.

This chain uses TRBV7-9 with TRBJ2-5, with TRBD2 identical over 7 bases. Germline CDR1 SEHNR, CDR2 FQNEAQ (reference sequence). The CDR3 is 15 residues long. The ends lost 3 bases at V and 1 base at J; junction bases unmatched: 5. The CDR3 DNA reads as TGTGCCAGCAGCTTGGGCGGGGGACCCCAAGAGACCCAGTACTTC. This sequence encodes CASSLGGGPQETQYF.

The V gene is TRBV11-1, the J gene TRBJ1-2; D unclear. The germline V gene encodes CDR1 SGHAT and CDR2 FQDESV (reference sequence). This CDR3 has 17 residues. Deletions cut 1 base from V and 2 bases from J, with 17 bases between. The CDR3 reads CASSLDSPRGRNYGYTF. CDR3 DNA: TGTGCCAGCAGCTTAGATTCCCCTCGGGGAAGGAACTATGGCTACACCTTC. Complete variable domain (other parts from reference TRBV11-1 and TRBJ1-2): EAEVAQSPRYKITEKSQAVAFWCDPISGHATLYWYRQILGQGPELLVQFQDESVVDDSQLPKDRFSAERLKGVDSTLKIQPAELGDSAMYLCASSLDSPRGRNYGYTFGSGTRLTVV.